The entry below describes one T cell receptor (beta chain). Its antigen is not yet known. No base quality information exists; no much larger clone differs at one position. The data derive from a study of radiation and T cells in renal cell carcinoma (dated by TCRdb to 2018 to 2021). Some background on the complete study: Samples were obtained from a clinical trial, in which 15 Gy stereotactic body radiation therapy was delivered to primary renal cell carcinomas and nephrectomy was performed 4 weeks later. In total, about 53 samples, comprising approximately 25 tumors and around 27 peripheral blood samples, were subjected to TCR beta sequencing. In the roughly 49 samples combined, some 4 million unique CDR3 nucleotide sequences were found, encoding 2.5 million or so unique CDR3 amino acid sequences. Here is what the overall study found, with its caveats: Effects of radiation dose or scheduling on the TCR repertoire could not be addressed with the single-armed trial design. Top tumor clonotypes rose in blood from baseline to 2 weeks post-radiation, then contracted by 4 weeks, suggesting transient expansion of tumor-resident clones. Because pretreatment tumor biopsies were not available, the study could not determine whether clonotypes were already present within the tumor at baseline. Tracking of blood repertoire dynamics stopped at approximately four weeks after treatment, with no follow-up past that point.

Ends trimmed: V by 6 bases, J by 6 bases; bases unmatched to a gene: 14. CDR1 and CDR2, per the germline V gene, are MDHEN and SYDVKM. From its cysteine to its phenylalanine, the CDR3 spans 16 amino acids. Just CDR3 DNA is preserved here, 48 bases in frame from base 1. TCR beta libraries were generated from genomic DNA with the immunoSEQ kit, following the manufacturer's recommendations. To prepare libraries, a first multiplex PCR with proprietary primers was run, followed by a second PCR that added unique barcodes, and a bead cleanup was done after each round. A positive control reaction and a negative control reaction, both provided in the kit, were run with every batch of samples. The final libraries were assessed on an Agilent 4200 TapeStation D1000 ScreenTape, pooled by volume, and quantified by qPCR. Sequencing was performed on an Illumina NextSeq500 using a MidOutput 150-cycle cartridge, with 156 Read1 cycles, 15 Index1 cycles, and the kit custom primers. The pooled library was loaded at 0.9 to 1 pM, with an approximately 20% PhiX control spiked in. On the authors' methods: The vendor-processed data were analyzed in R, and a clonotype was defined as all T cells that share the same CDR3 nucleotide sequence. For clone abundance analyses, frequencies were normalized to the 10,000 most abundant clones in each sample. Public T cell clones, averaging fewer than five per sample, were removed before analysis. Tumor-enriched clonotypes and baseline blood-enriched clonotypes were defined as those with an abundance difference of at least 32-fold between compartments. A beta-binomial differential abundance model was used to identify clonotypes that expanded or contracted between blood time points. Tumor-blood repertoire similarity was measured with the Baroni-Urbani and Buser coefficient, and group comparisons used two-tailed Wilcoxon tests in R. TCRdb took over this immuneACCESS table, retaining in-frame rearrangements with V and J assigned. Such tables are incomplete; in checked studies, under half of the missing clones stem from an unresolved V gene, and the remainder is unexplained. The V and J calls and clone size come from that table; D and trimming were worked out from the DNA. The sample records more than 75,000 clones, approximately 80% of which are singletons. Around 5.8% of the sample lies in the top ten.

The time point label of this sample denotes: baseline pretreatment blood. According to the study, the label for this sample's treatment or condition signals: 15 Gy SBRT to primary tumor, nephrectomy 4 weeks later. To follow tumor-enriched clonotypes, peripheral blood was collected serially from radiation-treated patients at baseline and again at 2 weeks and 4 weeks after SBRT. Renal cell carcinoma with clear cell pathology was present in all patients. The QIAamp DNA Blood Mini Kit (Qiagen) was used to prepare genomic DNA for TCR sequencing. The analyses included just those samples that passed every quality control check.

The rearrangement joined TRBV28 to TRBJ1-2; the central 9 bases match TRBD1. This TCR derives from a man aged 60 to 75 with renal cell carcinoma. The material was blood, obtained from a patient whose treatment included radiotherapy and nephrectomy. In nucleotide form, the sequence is TGTGCCAGCAGCGGTAGACAGGGGGAAGATACCCATGGCTACACCTTC. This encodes CASSGRQGEDTHGYTF.